The subject of this entry is one T cell receptor beta chain. What it binds is not known. TCRdb reprocessed the 5' RACE reads with MiXCR, giving one entry per CDR3 protein. The sample holds some 350,000 distinct CDR3 sequences, 8.5% to 9% seen once. This record comes from a study of T cells after yellow fever vaccination. Study overall: SMART-Seq v4 Ultra Low Input handled preparation of low-cell-number fractions. Study-wide points: Among all clonotypes, a small share was observed in both CD4 and CD8 compartments.

This CDR3 spans 13 amino acids. Germline V gives CDR1 SGHRS, CDR2 YFSETQ. With 2 bases removed from V and 3 bases from J, the gap between germline ends came to 6 bases. This TCR was recovered from a man aged 18 to 29 who received the YFV17D yellow fever vaccine. The J gene is TRBJ2-1, the V gene TRBV5-1; no definite D call. This sample comprised PBMCs, obtained on the day of the first yellow fever vaccination. CDR3 nucleotides: TGCGCCAGCAGCTTCTACGGCTACAATGAGCAGTTCTTC. Protein product: CASSFYGYNEQFF.